A single sample is the source of the 6 T cell receptor beta chains below, sequenced in a study of CD8 T cells in ankylosing spondylitis. Study-level results: Ankylosing spondylitis blood appeared to be characterized by a TCR beta motif of eight or nine highly homologous variants.

TCRdb re-called the 5' RACE reads with MiXCR, one entry per CDR3 protein. This table has under 150,000 distinct CDR3 sequences, 17% appearing once. For these TCRs, the target antigens are not known. The sample comprised blood, either unsorted or a sorted T cell fraction (not recorded which). The source is a male donor with ankylosing spondylitis.

This clonotype was seen repeatedly, ten times or more. The V gene is TRBV2, the J gene TRBJ1-1, with D possibly matching TRBD1 (6 bases). The CDR3 covers 13 residues. Germline lookup yields CDR1 SNHLY and CDR2 FYNNEI. The V gene lost 3 bases and the J gene lost 8 bases, with 13 bases spanning the gap. The chain's CDR3 is CASSDRIRGEAFF. The CDR3 nucleotides read TGTGCCAGCAGTGACCGGATTAGGGGGGAAGCTTTCTTT.

The rearrangement joins TRBV2 to TRBJ2-7; unclear D gene. CDR1 is SNHLY and CDR2 is FYNNEI in the germline V gene. The CDR3 runs 15 residues. The ends were cut back, 0 bases at V and 2 bases at J, with 11 bases in the middle. CDR3 sequence: CASSEALAGAYEQYF. The CDR3 DNA follows: TGTGCCAGCAGTGAAGCGCTTGCAGGCGCCTACGAGCAGTACTTC.

About this clonotype: Mismatch with germline at one junction end may stem from a read error. The chain carries TRBV5-6 and TRBJ2-7; D call uncertain. Germline CDR1 is SGHDT and CDR2 is YYEEEE. The CDR3 has 13 residues. The CDR3 is CASSLTLSFEQYF. The CDR3 DNA reads TGTGCCAGCAGCTTAACACTTTCCTTCGAGCAGTACTTC.

This clonotype was seen a few times. The chain recombines TRBV21-1 with TRBJ2-5; TRBD2 reflects the table's D call only, with no check against the DNA. TRBV21-1 is classified as a pseudogene. The length of the CDR3 is 12 residues. The CDR3 sequence is CASIPRAETQYF. The CDR3 DNA sequence: TGTGCCAGCATCCCAAGGGCAGAGACCCAGTACTTC.

The gene calls are TRBV5-5 and TRBJ1-6, with D uncertain. V lost 0 bases to trimming and J lost 7 bases, with 8 bases between them. CDR1 and CDR2 (germline): SGHKS, YYEKEE (reference sequence). The CDR3 length is 14 residues. The CDR3 DNA reads TGTGCCAGCAGCTTGGAACCGGGCAATTCACCCCTCCACTTT. It translates to CASSLEPGNSPLHF.

This clonotype occurred many times. The chain is built from TRBV9 and TRBJ2-2; tentatively, D is TRBD1 (5 bases). Per the germline V gene, CDR1 is SGDLS and CDR2 is YYNGEE. V was trimmed by 4 bases and J by 6 bases, leaving 22 bases between them. The CDR3 is made up of 17 amino acids. CDR3 nucleotide sequence: TGTGCCAGCAGCCCCCTGGGAAGGGGCCTTAGGGCCGGGGAGCTGTTTTTT. Amino acid sequence: CASSPLGRGLRAGELFF.